This TCR beta chain was profiled in a study of cytotoxic CD8 clonotypes in ibrutinib-treated CLL. Study details: In all, 10 to 11 patients were relapsed/refractory, approximately 15 were treatment-naive and about 18 were IGHV unmutated. With a range of 6 to 36, the median treatment time before response samples were taken was around 12 months.

As regards this clone: Its antigen is unidentified.

General study points: Once treatment began, public clonotypes, which were uncommon, contracted or stayed stable.

Target depth was 1 in 200,000 to 1 in 1 million T cells, about 10x per clonotype. Data came from immunoSEQ multiplex PCR; TCRdb stores just in-frame clones and leaves some out. The sample shows 50,000 to 65,000 clones, roughly 50% of them seen only once. The specimen comprised PBMCs, sampled after 12 months of ibrutinib treatment. This receptor was taken from a human donor with chronic lymphocytic leukemia.

The CDR3 reads CASSRQSPGTDTQYF. CDR3 nucleotides: TGTGCCAGCAGTCGGCAGTCTCCCGGCACAGATACGCAGTATTTT. V usage is TRBV28 and J usage is TRBJ2-3; no clear D gene. This CDR3 has 15 amino acids. Trimming left V 5 bases short and J 1 base short, with 13 bases between. Per the germline V gene, CDR1 is MDHEN and CDR2 is SYDVKM.